This is a list of T cell receptor beta chains from one sample in a study of blood T cell repertoires in COVID-19. Assay: immunoSEQ multiplex PCR; the TCRdb copy retains only in-frame clones and omits some. The profile shows fewer than 300,000 clones, 70% to 90% of them singletons. The sample was peripheral blood. The receptors shown here come from a young man with active or convalescent COVID-19. Each CDR3 is given with its conserved first and last residue. Fields, in order: clone size, J gene, V gene, CDR3 protein. Expanded clones get a size class; other rows say once, few or many, or leave the size out.

abundance: NA
j_gene: TRBJ2-2
v_gene: TRBV27
CDR3aa: CASSFLAGRTGELFF

abundance: NA
j_gene: TRBJ1-1
v_gene: TRBV12-5
CDR3aa: CASGPHDRALTEAFF

abundance: NA
j_gene: TRBJ2-3
v_gene: TRBV5-1
CDR3aa: CASSWEKTDTQYF

abundance: NA
j_gene: TRBJ1-5
v_gene: TRBV4-1
CDR3aa: CASSQSDSEGQPQHF

abundance: NA
j_gene: TRBJ1-6
v_gene: TRBV4-3
CDR3aa: CASSQDANRRSYNSPLHF

abundance: NA
j_gene: TRBJ1-1
v_gene: TRBV7-9
CDR3aa: CASSFLDRGPEAFF

abundance: NA
j_gene: TRBJ2-7
v_gene: TRBV19
CDR3aa: CASSILGGASYEQYF

abundance: NA
j_gene: TRBJ2-3
v_gene: TRBV29-1
CDR3aa: CSVERGVTDTQYF

abundance: NA
j_gene: TRBJ2-1
v_gene: TRBV2
CDR3aa: CASSLGQAHNEQFF

abundance: few
j_gene: TRBJ2-7
v_gene: TRBV5-4
CDR3aa: CASSFSNYEQYF

abundance: NA
j_gene: TRBJ1-1
v_gene: TRBV28
CDR3aa: CASSFRAGDTEAFF

abundance: NA
j_gene: TRBJ1-1
v_gene: TRBV25-1
CDR3aa: CASSEYGPEMNTEAFF

abundance: NA
j_gene: TRBJ1-5
v_gene: TRBV19
CDR3aa: CASSTTGGGQPQHF

abundance: once
j_gene: TRBJ1-3
v_gene: TRBV3-1/TRBV3-2
CDR3aa: CASSQFGGRGNTIYF

abundance: NA
j_gene: TRBJ2-7
v_gene: TRBV28
CDR3aa: CATTGFRDRVHEQYF

abundance: NA
j_gene: TRBJ1-2
v_gene: TRBV6-5
CDR3aa: CASNQGAGGYTF

abundance: NA
j_gene: TRBJ2-7
v_gene: TRBV19
CDR3aa: CASSWTGGSYEQYF

abundance: NA
j_gene: TRBJ1-3
v_gene: TRBV27
CDR3aa: CASSLTGDGSGNTIYF

abundance: NA
j_gene: TRBJ2-5
v_gene: TRBV19
CDR3aa: CASSIGVGGPKSYGEMETQYF

abundance: NA
j_gene: TRBJ2-6
v_gene: TRBV7-2
CDR3aa: CASSPGTGFSGANVLTF

abundance: few
j_gene: TRBJ1-2
v_gene: TRBV25-1
CDR3aa: CASKFGGDGYGYTF

abundance: NA
j_gene: TRBJ1-6
v_gene: TRBV7-6
CDR3aa: CASSLSQGGHSPLHF

abundance: NA
j_gene: TRBJ2-1
v_gene: TRBV10-2
CDR3aa: CASRTDRGSYNEQFF

abundance: few
j_gene: TRBJ1-3
v_gene: TRBV10-1
CDR3aa: CASSEAKELGDVTNTIYF

abundance: NA
j_gene: TRBJ2-3
v_gene: TRBV11-2
CDR3aa: CASSLGAGLADSTDTQYF

abundance: NA
j_gene: TRBJ1-1
v_gene: TRBV7-9
CDR3aa: CASSLVREVEAFF